This T cell receptor (beta chain) emerged from a study of neurological immune-mediated disorders. Study-level results: Phylogenetic grouping placed 18 of 34 multiple sclerosis patients' repertoires in one related-CDR3 cluster, a possible signature.

Synthesis of cDNA was performed by 5'RACE using 10-nucleotide random UMIs. TCRdb used MiXCR to reprocess the 5' RACE reads, holding one entry per CDR3 protein. The sample carries 70,000 or so distinct CDR3 sequences, 2.5% to 3.5% recorded once. Germline trimming cut 5 bases from V and 3 bases from J; bases unmatched to any gene: 4. The CDR3 loop spans 15 amino acids. This clonotype was seen repeatedly, ten times or more. Its antigen is unidentified. Sequenced: PBMCs. The receptor was derived from a woman aged 50 to 60 with multiple sclerosis. The rearrangement links TRBV12-3 or TRBV12-4 to TRBJ2-2, with 9 bases identical to TRBD1. This CDR3 reads CASSERTGDTGELFF. In nucleotides, the CDR3 is TGTGCCAGCAGTGAACGGACAGGGGACACCGGGGAGCTGTTTTTT.